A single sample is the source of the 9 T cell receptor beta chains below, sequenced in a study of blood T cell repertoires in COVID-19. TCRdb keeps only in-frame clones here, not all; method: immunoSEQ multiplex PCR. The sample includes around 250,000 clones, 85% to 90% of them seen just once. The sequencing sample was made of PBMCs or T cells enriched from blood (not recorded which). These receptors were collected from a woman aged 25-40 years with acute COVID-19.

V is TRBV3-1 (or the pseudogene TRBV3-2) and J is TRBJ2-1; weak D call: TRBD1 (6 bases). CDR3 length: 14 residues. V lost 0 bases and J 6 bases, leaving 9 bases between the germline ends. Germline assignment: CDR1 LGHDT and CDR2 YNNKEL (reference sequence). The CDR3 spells CASSQEWGLNEQFF. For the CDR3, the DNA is TGTGCCAGCAGCCAAGAGTGGGGGCTCAATGAGCAGTTCTTC.

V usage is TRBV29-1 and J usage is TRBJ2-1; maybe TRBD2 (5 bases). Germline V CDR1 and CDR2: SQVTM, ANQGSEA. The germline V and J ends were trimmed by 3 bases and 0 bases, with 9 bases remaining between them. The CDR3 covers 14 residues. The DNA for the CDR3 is TGCAGCGTTGAGGGGAGAAGCTCCTACAATGAGCAGTTCTTC. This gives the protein CSVEGRSSYNEQFF.

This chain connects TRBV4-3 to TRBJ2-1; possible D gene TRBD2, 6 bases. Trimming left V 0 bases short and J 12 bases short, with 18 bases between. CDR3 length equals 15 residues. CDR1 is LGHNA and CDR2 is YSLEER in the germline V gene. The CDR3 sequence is CASSQEHLARLTQFF. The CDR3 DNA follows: TGCGCCAGCAGCCAAGAACACCTAGCGAGGCTTACGCAGTTCTTC.

The CDR3 region has the DNA TGTGCCAGCAGCCAGGACGGTAGCGGGGCCTTCCCTTCCTACGAGCAGTACTTC. Translation: CASSQDGSGAFPSYEQYF. The chain carries TRBV3-1 (or the pseudogene TRBV3-2) and TRBJ2-7; 8 bases match TRBD2. V gave up 3 bases and J gave up 1 base; unmatched junction bases: 14. The CDR3 totals 18 residues. From germline, CDR1 is LGHDT and CDR2 YNNKEL (reference sequence).

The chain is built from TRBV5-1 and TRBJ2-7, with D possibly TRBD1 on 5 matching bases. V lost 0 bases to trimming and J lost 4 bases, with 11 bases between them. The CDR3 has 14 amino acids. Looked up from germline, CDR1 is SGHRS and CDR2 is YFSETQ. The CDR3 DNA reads TGCGCCAGCAGCTTGGGGGGCTCGGAGTACGAGCAGTACTTC. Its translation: CASSLGGSEYEQYF.

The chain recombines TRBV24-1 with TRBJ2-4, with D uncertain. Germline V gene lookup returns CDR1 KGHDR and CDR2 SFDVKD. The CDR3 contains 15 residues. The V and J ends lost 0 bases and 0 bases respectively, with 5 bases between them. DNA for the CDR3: TGTGCCACCAGTGATTTGGTCCTAGCCAAAAACATTCAGTACTTC. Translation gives CATSDLVLAKNIQYF.

The CDR3 loop reads CASSSPSGRLNEQFF. CDR3 DNA: TGTGCCAGCAGTTCCCCTAGCGGGAGGTTGAATGAGCAGTTCTTC. The chain links TRBV28 to TRBJ2-1, with 11 bases that match TRBD2. The CDR3 consists of 15 residues. J lost 7 bases, V lost 4 bases, and 6 bases had no gene match. Germline CDR1 MDHEN, CDR2 SYDVKM. Together with reference TRBV28 and TRBJ2-1, the CDR3 gives the full variable domain: DVKVTQSSRYLVKRTGEKVFLECVQDMDHENMFWYRQDPGLGLRLIYFSYDVKMKEKGDIPEGYSVSREKKERFSLILESASTNQTSMYLCASSSPSGRLNEQFFGPGTRLTVL.

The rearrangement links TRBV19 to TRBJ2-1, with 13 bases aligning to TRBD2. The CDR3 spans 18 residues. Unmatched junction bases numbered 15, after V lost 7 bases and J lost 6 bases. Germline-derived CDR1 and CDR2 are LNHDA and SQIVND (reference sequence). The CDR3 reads CASTFTFWGTSGTNEQFF. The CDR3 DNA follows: TGTGCCAGTACCTTCACCTTTTGGGGGACTAGCGGGACCAATGAGCAGTTCTTC.

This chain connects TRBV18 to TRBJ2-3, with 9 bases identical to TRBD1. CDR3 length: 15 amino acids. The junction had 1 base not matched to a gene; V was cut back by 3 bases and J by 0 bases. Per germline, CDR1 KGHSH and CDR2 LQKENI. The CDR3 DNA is TGTGCCAGCTCACCCGGGACAGGGAGCACAGATACGCAGTATTTT. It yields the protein CASSPGTGSTDTQYF.